A single T cell receptor (beta chain) is shown here with its context. Its antigen has not been determined. The record has no base qualities; no much larger clone is one base away. The sample's time point label, decoded: baseline before first vaccination. Vaccinee samples were obtained from the UK trials COV001 and COV002, which included a single-blind randomized controlled phase 2/3 trial of AZD1222 (ChAdOx1 nCoV-19) in healthy adults. For TCRbeta chain sequencing, PBMC samples were collected from trial participants at day 0 and at day 28 after the second dose. This specimen comes from a study of T cell responses to AZD1222 COVID-19 vaccine (dated by TCRdb to the early 2020s). In the study overall: AZD1222 recipients whose second dose came at about 4 weeks and those whose second dose came at about 12 weeks were combined into one group, since spike-specific TCR depth and breadth did not differ between the two schedules. TCR sequencing was performed for about 240 trial participants, of whom about 210 were given two doses of AZD1222 and approximately 26 were given two doses of MenACWY control vaccine. Trial participants were enrolled by age into 18-55, 56-69 and 70-plus year subgroups, with around 150, 28 and 57 TCR-sequenced participants respectively. Broad study findings and their caveats: CD4 TCRs associated with the vaccine covered the entire spike protein, and the dominant responses were in regions 160-218 and 743-854. Reportedly, almost half of the unique spike-specific TCRs recognized epitopes lying outside the regions that are mutated in the B.1.351 and B.1.1.7 variants. Because no samples from the day 14 peak response were available, repertoires could be characterized only after the peak T cell response. Most participants were white British and females outnumbered males, and the authors suggested that clonal diversity may have been underestimated. Conclusions about previously exposed vaccinees are limited because only 5 or 6 AZD1222 recipients were SARS-CoV-2 seropositive at baseline. Spike-specific TCR breadth and depth rose significantly after two AZD1222 doses compared with day 0 and with MenACWY recipients. In the small 56-69-year group, the increase in depth fell short of significance, most likely because of low power.

V lost 8 bases and J lost 6 bases; the stretch between them is 16 bases long. The CDR3, from cysteine to phenylalanine, totals 13 residues. CDR3 DNA is the only sequence kept; it has 39 bases, read in frame from the first base. The germline V gene (reference sequence) specifies PRHDT as CDR1 and FYEKMQ as CDR2. The CDR3 regions of human TCRbeta chains were analyzed by immunosequencing. The original pipeline was this. TCRs in the repertoires were matched against a reference library of SARS-CoV-2-specific TCRs that had been generated with the MIRA antigen-specificity platform. Breadth was defined as the fraction of unique TCRs that were SARS-CoV-2-associated, and depth was defined as the fraction of total T cells that were SARS-CoV-2-associated. Using the MIRA data, each spike-specific TCR was assigned both to the spike region to which the TCR was reactive and to a CD4 or CD8 class. Log10-transformed breadth and depth values were compared by one-way ANOVA with Sidak's multiple comparisons tests. TCRdb took this table from immuneACCESS and kept in-frame rearrangements with V and J called. Such tables lack part of the clones; where checked against another copy, unresolved V genes explain under half of the gap, and the rest is unexplained. V and J calls and clone size are given by that table; D and trimming were obtained from the DNA. Here the sample has some 90,000 clones; 75% to 90% occur a single time. The ten most abundant clones make up less than 20% of the sample.

The chain is assembled from TRBV13 and TRBJ2-5; the D region is possibly TRBD1 or TRBD2, each matching across 6 bases. This receptor was identified in an adult in good health. Specimen: peripheral blood, collected on day 0 of AZD1222 vaccination. This receptor has the CDR3 CASSYGGSQTQYF. In nucleotide form, the sequence is TGTGCCAGCTCCTACGGGGGCAGCCAGACCCAGTACTTC. Here the CDR3 is joined to the reference TRBV13 and TRBJ2-5 genes, and the full variable domain is: AAGVIQSPRHLIKEKRETATLKCYPIPRHDTVYWYQQGPGQDPQFLISFYEKMQSDKGSIPDRFSAQQFSDYHSELNMSSLELGDSALYFCASSYGGSQTQYFGPGTRLLVL.